A single T cell receptor (beta chain) is shown here with its context. There is no known antigen for this receptor. Base qualities were left out, and no much larger clone turns up one base away. TCRbeta CDR3 regions were amplified from genomic DNA by means of the immunoSEQ Assay, a bias-controlled multiplex PCR. On the authors' methods: Nucleated cell counts per sample were estimated from amplification of reference gene primers within the assay. To quantify the absolute abundance of each unique TCRbeta CDR3 rearrangement, sequence reads were collapsed and filtered. For each sample, productive Simpson clonality was calculated as the square root of Simpson's diversity index over productive rearrangements. Here the immuneACCESS table is served through TCRdb, limited to in-frame sequences with V and J called. Missing clones are a known gap in these copies; in checked studies unresolved V genes cover under half, and the rest lacks a known reason. V and J calls plus clone size are reproduced from that table; the DNA served to infer D and trimming. Across this sample there are about 320,000 clones, with roughly 85% seen only once. Approximately 5.2% of the sample belongs to the ten largest clones.

Participants in the prospective study were aged roughly 18 to 100 years, lived in under 30 United States geographic areas, and enrolled through a virtual design. Cohort assignment in the prospective study relied on participant-reported clinical history from a screening survey and a study questionnaire. For ImmuneRACE Cohort 3, a participant was defined as recovered based on two consecutive negative NP/OP PCR tests, clearance by a healthcare professional, or resolution of symptoms. In the prospective study, mobile phlebotomists collected whole blood, serum and a nasopharyngeal or oropharyngeal swab from each participant. Participants in the prospective study had the option to provide additional blood draws and questionnaires over an approximately 2-month period. Before DNA extraction, blood samples from the prospective study were shipped at room temperature or frozen. V loses 8 bases, J loses 9 bases, and the germline ends lie 11 bases apart. The CDR3 measures 11 amino acids from cysteine to phenylalanine. Only CDR3 DNA remains: 33 bases, in frame from the first base. The germline V gene (reference sequence) yields SEHNR for CDR1 and FQNEAQ for CDR2.

The data derive from a study of blood T cell repertoires in COVID-19 (TCRdb year 2020). About the full investigation: Samples from collaborators originated in the United States, Italy and Spain and spanned both the acute and convalescent phases of COVID-19. HLA class I and class II types, where available, came from metadata supplied by the sample provider rather than from assay-based typing. The repertoires were released in a freely available public database intended as a resource for research on the immune response to SARS-CoV-2. The sample metadata nearly always contained a de-identified subject ID, COVID-19 status, age in years and sex. The samples were drawn from two sources: the first 160 participants of the ongoing ImmuneRACE study, and 950 to 1,500 subjects contributed by 6 global collaborators. The dataset comprised deeply sampled blood TCRbeta repertoires from subjects exposed to, actively infected with, or recovered from COVID-19. The prospective study material was composed of cDNA or gDNA derived from T cells, B-cell-depleted T cells, or PBMCs. Points the paper makes about the study in general: Clinical and demographic metadata were provided uncurated, with the amount varying by source and participant.

This sequence originates from a woman aged 25 to 39 who had recovered from COVID-19. The chain joins TRBV7-9 to TRBJ2-1; matching of 6 bases hints at TRBD2 as the D gene. The sequenced material came from PBMCs or T cells enriched from blood (not recorded which). At the DNA level, the sequence is TGTGCCAGCTTGGGAGGTAGTGAGCAGTTCTTC. Its protein product is CASLGGSEQFF.